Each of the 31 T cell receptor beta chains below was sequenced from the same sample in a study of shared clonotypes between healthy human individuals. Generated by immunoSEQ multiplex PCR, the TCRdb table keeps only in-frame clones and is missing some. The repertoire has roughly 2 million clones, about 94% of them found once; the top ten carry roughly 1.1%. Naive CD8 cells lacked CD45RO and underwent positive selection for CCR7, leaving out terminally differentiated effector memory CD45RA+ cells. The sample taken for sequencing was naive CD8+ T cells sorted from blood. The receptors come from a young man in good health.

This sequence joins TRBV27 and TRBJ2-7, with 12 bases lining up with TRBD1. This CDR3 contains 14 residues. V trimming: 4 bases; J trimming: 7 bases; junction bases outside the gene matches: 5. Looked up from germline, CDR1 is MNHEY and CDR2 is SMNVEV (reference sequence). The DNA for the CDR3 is TGTGCCAGCAGTTGGGGACAGGGGGCTGGTGAGCAGTACTTC. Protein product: CASSWGQGAGEQYF.

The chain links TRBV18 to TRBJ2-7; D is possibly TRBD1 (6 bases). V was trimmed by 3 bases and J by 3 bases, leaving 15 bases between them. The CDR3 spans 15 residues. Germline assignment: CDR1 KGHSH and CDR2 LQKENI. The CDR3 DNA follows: TGTGCCAGCTCACCTTCAGGGGTATTAGGCTACGAGCAGTACTTC. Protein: CASSPSGVLGYEQYF.

Here the CDR3 reads CASSYSGEVYEQYF. CDR3 nucleotide sequence: TGTGCCAGCAGTTACTCGGGAGAAGTTTACGAGCAGTACTTC. This chain connects TRBV6-5 to TRBJ2-7; maybe TRBD2 (5 bases). The CDR3 has 14 amino acids. Trimming shortened V by 0 bases and J by 4 bases, and 10 bases separated the two germline ends. Germline CDR1 MNHEY, CDR2 SVGAGI.

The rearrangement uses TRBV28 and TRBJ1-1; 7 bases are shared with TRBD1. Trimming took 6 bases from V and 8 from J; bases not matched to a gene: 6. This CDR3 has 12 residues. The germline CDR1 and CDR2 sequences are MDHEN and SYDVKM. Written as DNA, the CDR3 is TGTGCCAGCAGGATAACAGGGGCGGAAGCTTTCTTT. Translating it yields CASRITGAEAFF.

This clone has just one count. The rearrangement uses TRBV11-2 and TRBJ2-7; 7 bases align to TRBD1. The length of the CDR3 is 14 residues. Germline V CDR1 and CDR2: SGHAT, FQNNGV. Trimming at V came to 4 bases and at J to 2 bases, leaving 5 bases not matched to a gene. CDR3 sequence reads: CASSSSTGPYEQYF. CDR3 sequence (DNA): TGTGCCAGCAGCTCTTCGACAGGGCCCTACGAGCAGTACTTC.

The CDR3 nucleotides read TGTGCCAGCAGCCCCGAATCGGAGAATGAGCAGTTCTTC. It specifies CASSPESENEQFF. The V call is TRBV6-5, the J call TRBJ2-1; D unclear. The CDR3 totals 13 residues. Germline loops: CDR1 MNHEY, CDR2 SVGAGI. The V gene lost 6 bases and the J gene lost 7 bases, with 13 bases spanning the gap.

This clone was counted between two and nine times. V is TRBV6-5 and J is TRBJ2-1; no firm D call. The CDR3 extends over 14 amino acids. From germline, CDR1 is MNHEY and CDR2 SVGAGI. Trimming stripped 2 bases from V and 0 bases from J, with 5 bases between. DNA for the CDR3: TGTGCCAGCAGTTACCAGAGCTCCTACAATGAGCAGTTCTTC. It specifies CASSYQSSYNEQFF.

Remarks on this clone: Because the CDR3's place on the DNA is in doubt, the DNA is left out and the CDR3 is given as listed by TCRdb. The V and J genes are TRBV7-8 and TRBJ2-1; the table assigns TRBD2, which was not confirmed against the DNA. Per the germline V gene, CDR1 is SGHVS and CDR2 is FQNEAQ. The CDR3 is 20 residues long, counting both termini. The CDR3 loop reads CASSPQSAGVLRRSYNEQFF.

This CDR3 reads CASSQGRSSYEQYF. As DNA, the CDR3 is TGTGCCAGCAGCCAAGGCAGGAGCTCCTACGAGCAGTACTTC. The gene calls are TRBV4-2 and TRBJ2-7; no firm D call. V was cut by 1 base and J by 0 bases, with 7 bases left in between. Germline CDR1 LGHNA, CDR2 YNFKEQ. The CDR3 length is 14 residues.

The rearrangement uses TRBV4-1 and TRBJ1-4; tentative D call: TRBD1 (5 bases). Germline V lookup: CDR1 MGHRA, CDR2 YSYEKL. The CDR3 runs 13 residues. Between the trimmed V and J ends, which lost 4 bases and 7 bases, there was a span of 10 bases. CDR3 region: CASSRGRGEKLFF. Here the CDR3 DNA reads TGCGCCAGCAGCCGGGGCAGAGGTGAAAAACTGTTTTTT.

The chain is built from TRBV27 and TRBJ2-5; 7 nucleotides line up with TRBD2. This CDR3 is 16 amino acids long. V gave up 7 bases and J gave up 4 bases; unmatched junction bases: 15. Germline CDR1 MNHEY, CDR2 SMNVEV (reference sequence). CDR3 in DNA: TGTGCCAGCACCACAAGTGCGGGGGAACGGGGAGAGACCCAGTACTTC. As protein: CASTTSAGERGETQYF.

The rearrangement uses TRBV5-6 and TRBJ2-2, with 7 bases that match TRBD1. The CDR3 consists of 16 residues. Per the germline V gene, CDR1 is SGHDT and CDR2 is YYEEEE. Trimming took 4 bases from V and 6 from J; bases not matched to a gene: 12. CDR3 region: CASSLGQEIGPGELFF. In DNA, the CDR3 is TGTGCCAGCAGCCTAGGACAGGAAATTGGACCCGGGGAGCTGTTTTTT. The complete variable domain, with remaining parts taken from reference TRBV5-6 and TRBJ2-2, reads DAGVTQSPTHLIKTRGQQVTLRCSPKSGHDTVSWYQQALGQGPQFIFQYYEEEERQRGNFPDRFSGHQFPNYSSELNVNALLLGDSALYLCASSLGQEIGPGELFFGEGSRLTVL.

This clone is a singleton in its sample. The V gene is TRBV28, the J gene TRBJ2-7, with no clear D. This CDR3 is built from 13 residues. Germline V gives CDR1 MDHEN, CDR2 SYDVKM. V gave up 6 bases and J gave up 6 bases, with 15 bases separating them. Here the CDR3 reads CASSSRPDLEQYF. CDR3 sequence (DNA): TGTGCCAGCAGCTCCCGCCCGGATCTCGAGCAGTACTTC.

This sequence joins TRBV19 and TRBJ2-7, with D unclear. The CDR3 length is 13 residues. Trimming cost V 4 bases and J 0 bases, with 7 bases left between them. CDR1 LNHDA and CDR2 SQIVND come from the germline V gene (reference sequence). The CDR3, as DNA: TGTGCCAGTAGTAAAAGAAGCTCCTACGAGCAGTACTTC. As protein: CASSKRSSYEQYF.

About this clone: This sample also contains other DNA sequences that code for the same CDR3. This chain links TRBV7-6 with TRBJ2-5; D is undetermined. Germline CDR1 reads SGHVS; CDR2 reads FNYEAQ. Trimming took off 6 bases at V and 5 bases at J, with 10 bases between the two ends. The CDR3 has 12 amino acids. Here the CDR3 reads CASSPGEETQYF. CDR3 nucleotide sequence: TGTGCCAGCAGTCCAGGAGAGGAGACCCAGTACTTC.

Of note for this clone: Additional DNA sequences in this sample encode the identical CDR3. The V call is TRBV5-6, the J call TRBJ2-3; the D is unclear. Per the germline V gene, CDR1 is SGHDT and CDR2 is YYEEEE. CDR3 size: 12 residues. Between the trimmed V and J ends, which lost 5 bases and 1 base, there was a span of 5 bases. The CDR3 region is CASSWGTDTQYF. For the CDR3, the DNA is TGTGCCAGCAGTTGGGGCACAGATACGCAGTATTTT.

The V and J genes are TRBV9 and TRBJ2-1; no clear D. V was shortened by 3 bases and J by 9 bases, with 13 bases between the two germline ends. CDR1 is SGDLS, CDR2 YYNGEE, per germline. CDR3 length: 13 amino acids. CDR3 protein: CASSEPPGIEQFF. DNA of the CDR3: TGTGCCAGCAGCGAGCCCCCCGGAATTGAGCAGTTCTTC. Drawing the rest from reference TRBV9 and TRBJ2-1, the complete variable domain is DSGVTQTPKHLITATGQRVTLRCSPRSGDLSVYWYQQSLDQGLQFLIQYYNGEERAKGNILERFSAQQFPDLHSELNLSSLELGDSALYFCASSEPPGIEQFFGPGTRLTVL.

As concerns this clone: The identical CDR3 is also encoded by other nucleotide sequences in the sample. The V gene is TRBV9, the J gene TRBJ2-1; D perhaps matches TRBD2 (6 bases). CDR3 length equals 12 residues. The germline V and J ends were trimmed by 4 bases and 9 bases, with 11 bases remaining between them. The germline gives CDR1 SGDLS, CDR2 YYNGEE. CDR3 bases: TGTGCCAGCAGCCCCGGGGGAGGTGAGCAGTTCTTC. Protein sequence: CASSPGGGEQFF. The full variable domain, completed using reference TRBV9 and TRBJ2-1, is DSGVTQTPKHLITATGQRVTLRCSPRSGDLSVYWYQQSLDQGLQFLIQYYNGEERAKGNILERFSAQQFPDLHSELNLSSLELGDSALYFCASSPGGGEQFFGPGTRLTVL.

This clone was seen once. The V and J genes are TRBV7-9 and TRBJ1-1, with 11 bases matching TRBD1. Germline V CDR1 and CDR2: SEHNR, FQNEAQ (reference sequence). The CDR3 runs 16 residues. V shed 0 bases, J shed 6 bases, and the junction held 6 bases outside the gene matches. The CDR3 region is CASSLATGTGGPEAFF. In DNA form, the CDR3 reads TGTGCCAGCAGCTTAGCGACAGGGACAGGGGGTCCTGAAGCTTTCTTT.

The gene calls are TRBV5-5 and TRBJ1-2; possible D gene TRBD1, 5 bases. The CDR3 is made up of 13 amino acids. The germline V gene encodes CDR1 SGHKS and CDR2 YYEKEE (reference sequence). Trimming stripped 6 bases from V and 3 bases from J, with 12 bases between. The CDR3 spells CASTLGDDYGYTF. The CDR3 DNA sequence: TGTGCCAGCACCCTCGGGGACGACTATGGCTACACCTTC.

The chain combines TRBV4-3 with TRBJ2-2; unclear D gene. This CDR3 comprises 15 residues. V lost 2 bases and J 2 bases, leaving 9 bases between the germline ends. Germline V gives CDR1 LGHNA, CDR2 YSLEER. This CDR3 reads CASSQSVTNTGELFF. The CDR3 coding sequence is TGCGCCAGCAGCCAATCGGTCACAAACACCGGGGAGCTGTTTTTT.

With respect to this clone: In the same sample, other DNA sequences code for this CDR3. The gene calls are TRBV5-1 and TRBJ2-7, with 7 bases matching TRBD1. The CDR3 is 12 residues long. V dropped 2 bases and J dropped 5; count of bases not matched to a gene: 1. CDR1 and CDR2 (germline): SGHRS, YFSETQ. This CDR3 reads CASSFTGDEQYF. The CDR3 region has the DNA TGCGCCAGCAGCTTCACAGGGGACGAGCAGTACTTC.

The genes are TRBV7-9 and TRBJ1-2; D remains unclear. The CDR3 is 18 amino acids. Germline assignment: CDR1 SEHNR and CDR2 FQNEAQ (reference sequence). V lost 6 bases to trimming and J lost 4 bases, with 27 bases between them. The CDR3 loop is CASRQDSTGLGLRYGYTF. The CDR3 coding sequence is TGTGCCAGCAGGCAGGACTCCACCGGGCTCGGACTTCGCTATGGCTACACCTTC.

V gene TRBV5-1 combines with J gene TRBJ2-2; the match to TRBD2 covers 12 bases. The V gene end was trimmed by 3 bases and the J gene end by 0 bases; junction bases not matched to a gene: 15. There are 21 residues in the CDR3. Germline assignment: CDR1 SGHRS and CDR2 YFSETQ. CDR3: CASSSLFGTSGGPPNTGELFF. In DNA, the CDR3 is TGCGCCAGCAGCTCCCTTTTTGGAACTAGCGGGGGGCCCCCGAACACCGGGGAGCTGTTTTTT. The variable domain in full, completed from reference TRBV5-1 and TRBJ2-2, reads KAGVTQTPRYLIKTRGQQVTLSCSPISGHRSVSWYQQTPGQGLQFLFEYFSETQRNKGNFPGRFSGRQFSNSRSEMNVSTLELGDSALYLCASSSLFGTSGGPPNTGELFFGEGSRLTVL.

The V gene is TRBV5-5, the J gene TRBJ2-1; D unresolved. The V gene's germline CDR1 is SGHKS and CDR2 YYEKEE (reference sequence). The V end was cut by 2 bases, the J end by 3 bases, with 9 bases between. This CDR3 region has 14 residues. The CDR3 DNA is TGTGCCAGCAGCTTTGGCGGATTCTACAATGAGCAGTTCTTC. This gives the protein CASSFGGFYNEQFF. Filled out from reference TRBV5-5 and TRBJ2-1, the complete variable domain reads DAGVTQSPTHLIKTRGQQVTLRCSPISGHKSVSWYQQVLGQGPQFIFQYYEKEERGRGNFPDRFSARQFPNYSSELNVNALLLGDSALYLCASSFGGFYNEQFFGPGTRLTVL.

CDR3: CASTPLTGSYEQYF. CDR3 coding DNA: TGTGCCAGCACCCCGTTGACAGGCTCCTACGAGCAGTACTTC. This rearrangement joins TRBV6-5 to TRBJ2-7, with D perhaps matching TRBD1 (6 bases). V lost 7 bases, J lost 0 bases, and 13 bases lay in between. This CDR3 is built from 14 residues. Germline CDR1 and CDR2: MNHEY and SVGAGI.

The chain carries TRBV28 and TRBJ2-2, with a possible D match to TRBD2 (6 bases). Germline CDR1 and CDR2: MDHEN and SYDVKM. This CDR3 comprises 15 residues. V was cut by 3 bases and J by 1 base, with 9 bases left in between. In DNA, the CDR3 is TGTGCCAGCAGTTTTGGAGGGCAGAACACCGGGGAGCTGTTTTTT. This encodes CASSFGGQNTGELFF.

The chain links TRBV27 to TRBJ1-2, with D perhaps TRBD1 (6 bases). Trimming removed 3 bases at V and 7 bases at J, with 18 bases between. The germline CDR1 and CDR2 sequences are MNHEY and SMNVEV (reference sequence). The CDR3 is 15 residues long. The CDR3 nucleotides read TGTGCCAGCAGTTTGATAGGGGAACTAGGGGGTGGCTACACCTTC. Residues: CASSLIGELGGGYTF.

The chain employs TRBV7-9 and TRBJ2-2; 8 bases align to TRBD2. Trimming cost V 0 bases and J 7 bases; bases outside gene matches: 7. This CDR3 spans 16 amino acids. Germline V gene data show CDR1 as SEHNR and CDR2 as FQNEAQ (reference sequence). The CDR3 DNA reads TGTGCCAGCAGCTTAGCGCCAGCGGGAGCCGACGGGGAGCTGTTTTTT. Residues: CASSLAPAGADGELFF. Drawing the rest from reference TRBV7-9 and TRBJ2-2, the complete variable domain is DTGVSQNPRHKITKRGQNVTFRCDPISEHNRLYWYRQTLGQGPEFLTYFQNEAQLEKSRLLSDRFSAERPKGSFSTLEIQRTEQGDSAMYLCASSLAPAGADGELFFGEGSRLTVL.

This chain's CDR3 is CASSQRTVITGELFF. The CDR3 DNA sequence: TGTGCCAGCAGCCAAAGGACAGTAATCACCGGGGAGCTGTTTTTT. The chain recombines TRBV5-6 with TRBJ2-2; a weak D match, TRBD1 (6 bases). Germline CDR1 SGHDT, CDR2 YYEEEE. Trimming cost V 4 bases and J 4 bases, with 14 bases left between them. The CDR3 runs 15 residues. Using reference TRBV5-6 and TRBJ2-2 for the parts outside the CDR3, the full variable domain is DAGVTQSPTHLIKTRGQQVTLRCSPKSGHDTVSWYQQALGQGPQFIFQYYEEEERQRGNFPDRFSGHQFPNYSSELNVNALLLGDSALYLCASSQRTVITGELFFGEGSRLTVL.

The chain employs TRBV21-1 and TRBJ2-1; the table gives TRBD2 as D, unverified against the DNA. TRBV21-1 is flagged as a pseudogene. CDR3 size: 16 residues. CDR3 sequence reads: CASSKLAGSSYNEQFF. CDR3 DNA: TGTGCCAGCAGCAAACTAGCTGGGAGCTCCTACAATGAGCAGTTCTTC.